This T cell receptor beta chain was identified in a study of cytomegalovirus exposure and HLA in healthy donors. 60 Vbeta and 13 Jbeta primers were used in PCR. Sequenced by immunoSEQ multiplex PCR; TCRdb stores in-frame clones only, minus some. Here the sample spans about 120,000 clones, less than 80% being singletons. Regarding donors, all were healthy bone marrow donors. Regarding the study as a whole: It was shown in a later analysis that HLA-associated TCR beta chains were more clonally expanded than other, equally common chains. Most TCR beta V segments were productive about 87% or about 30% of the time in an earlier analysis. Apparent HLA restriction characterized most CMV-associated TCR beta chains in a later analysis.

With respect to this clone: Its target is unknown.

Trimming cost V 2 bases and J 7 bases, with 11 bases left between them. The CDR3 loop spans 13 amino acids. CDR1 and CDR2 (germline): MDHEN, SYDVKM. Sequenced: PBMCs. The J gene is TRBJ1-1, the V gene TRBV28; D is perhaps TRBD1 (6 bases). This receptor was taken from a woman aged 45-65 years in good health and CMV-seronegative. The CDR3 nucleotides read TGTGCCAGCAGTTTAGGGACACCGAATGAAGCTTTCTTT. Its protein product is CASSLGTPNEAFF.